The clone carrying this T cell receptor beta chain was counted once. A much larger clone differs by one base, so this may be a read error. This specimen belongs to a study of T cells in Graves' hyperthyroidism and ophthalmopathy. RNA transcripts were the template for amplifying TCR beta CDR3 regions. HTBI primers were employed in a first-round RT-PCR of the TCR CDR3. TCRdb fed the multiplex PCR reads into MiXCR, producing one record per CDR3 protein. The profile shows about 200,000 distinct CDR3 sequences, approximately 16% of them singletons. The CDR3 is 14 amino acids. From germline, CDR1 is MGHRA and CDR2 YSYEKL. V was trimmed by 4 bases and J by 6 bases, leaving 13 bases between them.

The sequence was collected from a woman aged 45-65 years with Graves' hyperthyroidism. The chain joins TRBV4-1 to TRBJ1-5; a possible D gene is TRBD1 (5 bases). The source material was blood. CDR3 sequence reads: CASSPRQSGQPQHF. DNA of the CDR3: TGCGCCAGCAGCCCTAGACAGAGCGGTCAGCCCCAGCATTTT.